Each of the 23 T cell receptor beta chains below was sequenced from the same sample in a study of blood T cells in healthy people across ages. The second PCR ran about 6 to 12 cycles with a sample-barcoded 5' primer and J-beta primers. TCRdb passed the 5' RACE reads through MiXCR, listing each CDR3 protein once. The sample has 580,000 or so distinct CDR3 sequences, roughly 48% seen once. The sample comprised blood. Every receptor here comes from a man aged 80 or over in good health.

The chain joins TRBV21-1 to TRBJ2-3; TRBD2, the table's D call, was not compared with the DNA. TRBV21-1 is a listed pseudogene. The length of the CDR3 is 17 residues. This CDR3 is CASSTRTSGVSTDTQYF. The DNA of the CDR3 is TGTGCCAGCAGCACCCGGACTAGCGGGGTCAGCACAGATACGCAGTATTTT.

This clonotype came up many times. The chain couples TRBV6-6 to TRBJ2-3; possibly TRBD2 for D (6 bases). This CDR3 has 16 amino acids. V was trimmed by 0 bases and J by 4 bases, leaving 14 bases between them. The germline CDR1 and CDR2 sequences are MNHNY and SVGAGI (reference sequence). The CDR3 sequence: CASSYSRDSLPDTQYF. The CDR3 nucleotides read TGTGCCAGCAGTTACTCGAGGGACTCCCTGCCAGATACGCAGTATTTT.

The chain joins TRBV6-2 or TRBV6-3 to TRBJ2-3; D is ambiguous. Germline V gene sequence: CDR1 MNHEY, CDR2 SVGEGT. The V gene lost 11 bases and the J gene lost 0 bases, with 12 bases spanning the gap. The CDR3 extends over 13 amino acids. The CDR3 here is CAARYQSTDTQYF. CDR3 nucleotide sequence: TGTGCCGCTAGGTACCAAAGCACAGATACGCAGTATTTT.

The V call is TRBV29-1, the J call TRBJ1-2; D gene unclear. The germline gives CDR1 SQVTM, CDR2 ANQGSEA. The CDR3 consists of 11 residues. The ends were cut back, 4 bases at V and 7 bases at J, with 10 bases in the middle. The CDR3 nucleotides are TGCAGCGTTGTACGAGATCGTGGCTACACCTTC. Protein product: CSVVRDRGYTF. Drawing the rest from reference TRBV29-1 and TRBJ1-2, the complete variable domain is SAVISQKPSRDICQRGTSLTIQCQVDSQVTMMFWYRQQPGQSLTLIATANQGSEATYESGFVIDKFPISRPNLTFSTLTVSNMSPEDSSIYLCSVVRDRGYTFGSGTRLTVV.

The V and J genes are TRBV10-3 and TRBJ2-7, with D hard to call. CDR3 size: 14 residues. In germline, CDR1 is ENHRY, CDR2 SYGVKD. Trimming removed 6 bases from V and 7 bases from J, with 19 bases in between. CDR3 DNA: TGTGCCATCAGCGCCGGGCCCACTCTCGGGGAGCAGTACTTC. It codes for CAISAGPTLGEQYF.

V is TRBV6-6 and J is TRBJ1-2; 8 nucleotides align to TRBD1. Germline CDR1 reads MNHNY; CDR2 reads SVGAGI (reference sequence). The length of the CDR3 is 16 residues. V lost 6 bases to trimming and J lost 6 bases; unmatched junction nucleotides: 15. The CDR3 region has the DNA TGTGCCAGCAGAAACATAGCCAGGGGGCATCCGGATGGCTACACCTTC. Its protein product is CASRNIARGHPDGYTF.

The chain combines TRBV7-2 with TRBJ2-3; 7 nucleotides line up with TRBD1. The trim removed 2 bases at V and 3 bases at J, leaving 8 bases unmatched. The CDR3 covers 16 residues. Germline CDR1 and CDR2: SGHTA and FQGNSA. The CDR3 loop reads CASSLRGRVGTDTQYF. CDR3 in DNA: TGTGCCAGCAGCTTAAGGGGGCGCGTCGGAACAGATACGCAGTATTTT.

This clonotype was seen many times. The rearrangement uses TRBV7-9 and TRBJ2-7, with 8 nucleotides matching TRBD1. Germline-derived CDR1 and CDR2 are SEHNR and FQNEAQ (reference sequence). The CDR3 spans 16 residues. V lost 5 bases, J lost 2 bases, and 11 bases stayed unmatched. This CDR3 reads CASSRSGGVHAYEQYF. In DNA, the CDR3 is TGTGCCAGCAGCCGATCAGGGGGCGTACACGCCTACGAGCAGTACTTC.

This clonotype was recorded at least ten times. The chain couples TRBV6-5 to TRBJ2-1; no clear D gene. The CDR3 is 15 residues long. V was pared by 0 bases and J by 4 bases, with 10 bases between. Germline assignment: CDR1 MNHEY and CDR2 SVGAGI. The CDR3 loop reads CASSYSIREYNEQFF. The CDR3 bases are TGTGCCAGCAGTTACTCGATTAGGGAATACAATGAGCAGTTCTTC.

The chain uses TRBV7-2 and TRBJ1-2; perhaps TRBD1 as D (5 bases). CDR3 size: 14 residues. V was trimmed by 1 base and J by 3 bases, leaving 9 bases between them. Germline V gene sequence: CDR1 SGHTA, CDR2 FQGNSA. The CDR3 DNA reads as TGTGCCAGCAGCTTAGAAGGGGAATACTATGGCTACACCTTC. Its protein product is CASSLEGEYYGYTF. Complete variable domain (other parts from reference TRBV7-2 and TRBJ1-2): GAGVSQSPSNKVTEKGKDVELRCDPISGHTALYWYRQSLGQGLEFLIYFQGNSAPDKSGLPSDRFSAERTGGSVSTLTIQRTQQEDSAVYLCASSLEGEYYGYTFGSGTRLTVV.

V usage is TRBV7-2 and J usage is TRBJ2-7; no clear D gene. The CDR3 sequence is 13 residues long. Germline loops: CDR1 SGHTA, CDR2 FQGNSA. Trimming took off 7 bases at V and 1 base at J, with 11 bases between the two ends. The CDR3 here is CASTTDLSYEQYF. CDR3 in DNA: TGTGCCAGCACCACGGATCTGTCCTACGAGCAGTACTTC.

J is TRBJ2-5 and V is TRBV2; no clear D. CDR1 is SNHLY and CDR2 is FYNNEI in the germline V gene. There are 12 residues in the CDR3. V was cut by 6 bases and J by 3 bases, with 8 bases left in between. The CDR3: CASSYREETQYF. Here the CDR3 DNA reads TGTGCCAGCAGCTACAGAGAAGAGACCCAGTACTTC. Variable domain in full (rest from reference TRBV2 and TRBJ2-5): EPEVTQTPSHQVTQMGQEVILRCVPISNHLYFYWYRQILGQKVEFLVSFYNNEISEKSEIFDDQFSVERPDGSNFTLKIRSTKLEDSAMYFCASSYREETQYFGPGTRLLVL.

This clonotype has a count of ten or more. The V call is TRBV6-6, the J call TRBJ1-5; 8 nucleotides match TRBD1. After removal of 6 bases from V and 6 bases from J, the junction contained 7 bases not matched to a gene. The CDR3 contains 14 residues. Germline V gives CDR1 MNHNY, CDR2 SVGAGI (reference sequence). The CDR3 protein is CASSLLTGVQPQHF. In DNA form, the CDR3 reads TGTGCCAGCAGCTTACTGACAGGGGTTCAGCCCCAGCATTTT.

This chain uses TRBV29-1 with TRBJ1-2, with unresolved D. The V and J ends lost 3 bases and 4 bases respectively, with 15 bases between them. The CDR3 runs 14 residues. CDR1 is SQVTM and CDR2 is ANQGSEA in the germline V gene. The CDR3 loop reads CSVESGERGYGYTF. CDR3 DNA: TGCAGCGTTGAGAGCGGTGAACGAGGCTATGGCTACACCTTC.

This clonotype was detected only a few times. The chain carries TRBV12-3 or TRBV12-4 and TRBJ2-7; D might be TRBD1 or TRBD2, each matching 5 bases. Trimming shortened V by 4 bases and J by 3 bases, and 19 bases separated the two germline ends. The CDR3 length is 16 residues. CDR3 in DNA: TGTGCCAGCAGTTCCCGCCGGGGACCCGCCTTCTACGAGCAGTACTTC. It yields the protein CASSSRRGPAFYEQYF.

On this clonotype itself: One end of the junction is discordant with germline, which a read error may explain. The chain uses TRBV7-8 and TRBJ2-1; 7 bases line up with TRBD1. This CDR3 spans 16 amino acids. Germline V CDR1 and CDR2: SGHVS, FQNEAQ. CDR3 loop: CASSLRRDSSYNERFF. The CDR3 DNA sequence: TGTGCCAGCAGCTTACGCCGGGACAGCTCCTACAATGAGCGGTTCTTC.

This rearrangement joins TRBV28 to TRBJ2-7, with a weak D call TRBD2 (7 bases). The assigned J gene may be wrong: the sequence end matches TRBJ2-5 better. Looked up from germline, CDR1 is MDHEN and CDR2 is SYDVKM. The length of the CDR3 is 17 residues. CDR3 residues: CASSLGGGRTQKETQYF. The CDR3 DNA reads TGTGCCAGCAGTCTAGGGGGGGGGAGGACGCAAAAAGAGACCCAGTACTTC.

This clonotype was seen only a few times. This chain links TRBV20-1 with TRBJ2-1; 10 positions agree with TRBD2. The V segment lost 5 bases and the J segment 10 bases; nucleotides outside the gene matches: 8. CDR1 is DFQATT and CDR2 is SNEGSKA in the germline V gene (reference sequence). The CDR3 is 13 amino acids. The CDR3 region is CSAQREGPNEQFF. The DNA for the CDR3 is TGCAGTGCTCAGCGGGAGGGCCCTAACGAGCAGTTCTTC.

This clonotype was picked up a small number of times. The chain carries TRBV27 and TRBJ2-5; 9 nucleotides match TRBD1. This CDR3 is built from 15 residues. V dropped 5 bases and J dropped 5; count of bases not matched to a gene: 9. Germline V gene lookup returns CDR1 MNHEY and CDR2 SMNVEV (reference sequence). DNA for the CDR3: TGTGCCAGCAGTAAGCCGGGACAGGGTATGGAGACCCAGTACTTC. Translating gives CASSKPGQGMETQYF.

The sample holds many counts of this clonotype. The chain joins TRBV6-5 to TRBJ2-3; D is ambiguous. The CDR3 loop spans 16 amino acids. V gave up 6 bases and J gave up 0 bases, with 16 bases separating them. Germline V gene sequence: CDR1 MNHEY, CDR2 SVGAGI. CDR3 in amino acids: CASSPELVSSTDTQYF. The DNA of the CDR3 is TGTGCCAGCAGCCCCGAACTCGTATCTAGCACAGATACGCAGTATTTT.

The chain joins TRBV6-2 or TRBV6-3 to TRBJ2-1; TRBD1 agrees at 9 bases. Germline values: CDR1 MNHEY, CDR2 SVGEGT. The V segment lost 0 bases and the J segment 0 bases; nucleotides outside the gene matches: 6. The CDR3 runs 18 residues. The chain's CDR3 is CASSYSTSDRGSYNEQFF. As DNA, the CDR3 is TGTGCCAGCAGTTACTCAACCTCGGACAGGGGCTCCTACAATGAGCAGTTCTTC.

This clonotype was counted ten times or more. The rearrangement joins TRBV6-6 to TRBJ1-2; 11 bases fit TRBD1. There are 14 residues in the CDR3. J gave up 7 bases and V 6 bases, and 7 bases lay outside the gene matches. Germline assignment: CDR1 MNHNY and CDR2 SVGAGI (reference sequence). CDR3 loop: CASSIGQGAFGYTF. The CDR3 bases are TGTGCCAGCAGCATCGGACAGGGGGCTTTTGGCTACACCTTC.

The genes are TRBV4-2 and TRBJ2-5, with 14 bases that match TRBD2. V shed 1 base, J shed 4 bases, and the junction held 5 bases outside the gene matches. Per germline, CDR1 LGHNA and CDR2 YNFKEQ. The CDR3 totals 17 residues. The CDR3: CASSQGLAGGPIETQYF. DNA for the CDR3: TGTGCCAGCAGCCAAGGACTAGCGGGAGGGCCTATAGAGACCCAGTACTTC.